The rows below give T cell receptor beta chains drawn from one sample of a study of blood T cell repertoires in COVID-19. Data came from immunoSEQ multiplex PCR; TCRdb stores just in-frame clones and leaves some out. The data show hundreds of thousands of clones, 85% seen once. The sample comprised PBMCs or T cells enriched from blood (not recorded which). The receptors come from a woman between 45 and 60 years old who had recovered from COVID-19. Each CDR3 is given with its conserved first and last residue. Each record gives: J gene, V gene, CDR3 protein.

J: TRBJ1-6; V: TRBV19; CDR3: CASSVDRGTRSPLHF
J: TRBJ2-1; V: TRBV30; CDR3: CAWSRDRTSNEQFF
J: TRBJ1-1; V: TRBV18; CDR3: CASSPRQGVPEAFF
J: TRBJ1-1; V: TRBV6-5; CDR3: CASSPRQERGAFF
J: TRBJ1-5; V: TRBV15; CDR3: CATSTRRGFNQPQHF
J: TRBJ1-2; V: TRBV5-4; CDR3: CASSLLQGNYGYTF
J: TRBJ2-7; V: TRBV28; CDR3: CASSPGLAGVQEQYF
J: TRBJ2-1; V: TRBV5-1; CDR3: CASSLGQGSYNEQFF
J: TRBJ1-1; V: TRBV5-1; CDR3: CASSLQDNTEAFF
J: TRBJ2-7; V: TRBV4-1; CDR3: CASSHGQIHTYEQYF
J: TRBJ2-1; V: TRBV7-9; CDR3: CASTLDSANEQFF
J: TRBJ2-5; V: TRBV30; CDR3: CAWSVPAGGQETQYF
J: TRBJ1-3; V: TRBV3-1/TRBV3-2; CDR3: CASTHGGLRNTIYF
J: TRBJ2-5; V: TRBV12-3/TRBV12-4; CDR3: CASSPIGEETQYF
J: TRBJ2-1; V: TRBV7-9; CDR3: CASSPGRLAGGYNEQFF
J: TRBJ1-1; V: TRBV30; CDR3: CAWSGRGAEAFF
J: TRBJ1-5; V: TRBV20-1; CDR3: CSASLQTGRNQPQHF
J: TRBJ2-1; V: TRBV9; CDR3: CASSVATRVNEQFF
J: TRBJ1-1; V: TRBV19; CDR3: CASSADRETEAFF
J: TRBJ2-7; V: TRBV18; CDR3: CASSQLQGSSYEQYF
J: TRBJ1-1; V: TRBV19; CDR3: CASSRKQDTEAFF
J: TRBJ2-7; V: TRBV15; CDR3: CATSRARVHEQYF
J: TRBJ1-5; V: TRBV28; CDR3: CASSLQVWQPQHF
J: TRBJ2-2; V: TRBV9; CDR3: CASSPRLAGDTGELFF
J: TRBJ2-1; V: TRBV19; CDR3: CASSPRQGAYNEQFF
J: TRBJ2-3; V: TRBV20-1; CDR3: CSASQAGTWSDTQYF
J: TRBJ2-7; V: TRBV5-4; CDR3: CASSLASGRVGEQYF
J: TRBJ1-1; V: TRBV19; CDR3: CASSNQGADTEAFF
J: TRBJ1-1; V: TRBV3-1/TRBV3-2; CDR3: CASSTTLGGGNTEAFF
J: TRBJ1-2; V: TRBV12-3/TRBV12-4; CDR3: CASTLSETVSYTF
J: TRBJ2-7; V: TRBV2; CDR3: CASKLRDSQSGEQYF
J: TRBJ1-1; V: TRBV5-4; CDR3: CASSLGGQGIEAFF
J: TRBJ1-1; V: TRBV4-3; CDR3: CASSQVSGVTEAFF
J: TRBJ2-2; V: TRBV14; CDR3: CASSQVRTITGELFF
J: TRBJ2-2; V: TRBV14; CDR3: CASSQEQGNTGELFF
J: TRBJ2-3; V: TRBV19; CDR3: CASSIEPAGFTDTQYF
J: TRBJ2-1; V: TRBV28; CDR3: CASSIRQGARNEQFF
J: TRBJ1-6; V: TRBV7-6; CDR3: CASRIPLDRLPYSPLHF
J: TRBJ1-1; V: TRBV11-2; CDR3: CASSLGLTGQAFF
J: TRBJ2-5; V: TRBV7-3; CDR3: CASSFGVGETQYF
J: TRBJ2-5; V: TRBV19; CDR3: CASSNIAEETQYF
J: TRBJ2-7; V: TRBV12-3/TRBV12-4; CDR3: CASSFGQGYEQYF
J: TRBJ1-4; V: TRBV2; CDR3: CASSERDISTNEKLFF
J: TRBJ2-2; V: TRBV10-2; CDR3: CATRVAGVGELFF